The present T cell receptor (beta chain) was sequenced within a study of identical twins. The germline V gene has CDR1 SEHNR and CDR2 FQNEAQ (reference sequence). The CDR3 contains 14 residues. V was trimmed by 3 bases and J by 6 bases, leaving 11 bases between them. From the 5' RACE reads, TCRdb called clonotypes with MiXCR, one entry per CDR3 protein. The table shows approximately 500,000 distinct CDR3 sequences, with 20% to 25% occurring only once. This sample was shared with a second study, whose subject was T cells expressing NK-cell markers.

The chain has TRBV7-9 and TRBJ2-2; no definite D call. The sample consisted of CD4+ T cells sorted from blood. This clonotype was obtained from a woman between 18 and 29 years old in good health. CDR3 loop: CASSFLIGSGELFF. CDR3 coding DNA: TGTGCCAGCAGCTTCCTGATCGGCTCCGGGGAGCTGTTTTTT.